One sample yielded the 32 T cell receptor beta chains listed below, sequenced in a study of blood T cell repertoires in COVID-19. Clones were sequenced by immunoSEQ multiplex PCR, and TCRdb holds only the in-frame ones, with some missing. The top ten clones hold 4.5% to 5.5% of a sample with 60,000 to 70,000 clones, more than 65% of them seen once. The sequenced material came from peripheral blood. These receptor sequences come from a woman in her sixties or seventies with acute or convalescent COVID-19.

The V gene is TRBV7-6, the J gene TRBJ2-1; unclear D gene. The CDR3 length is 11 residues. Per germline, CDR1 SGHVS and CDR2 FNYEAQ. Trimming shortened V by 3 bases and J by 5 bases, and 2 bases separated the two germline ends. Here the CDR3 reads CASSFDNEQFF. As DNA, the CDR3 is TGTGCCAGCAGCTTCGACAATGAGCAGTTCTTC.

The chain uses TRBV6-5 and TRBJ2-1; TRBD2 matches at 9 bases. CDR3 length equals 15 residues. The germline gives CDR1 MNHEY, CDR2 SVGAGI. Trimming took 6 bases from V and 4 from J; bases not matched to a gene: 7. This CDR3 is CASSLAGAPYNEQFF. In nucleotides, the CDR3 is TGTGCCAGCAGCTTAGCGGGGGCACCTTACAATGAGCAGTTCTTC.

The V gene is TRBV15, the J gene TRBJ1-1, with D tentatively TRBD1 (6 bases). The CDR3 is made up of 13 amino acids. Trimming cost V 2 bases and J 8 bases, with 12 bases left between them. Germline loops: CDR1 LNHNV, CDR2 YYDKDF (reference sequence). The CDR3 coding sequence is TGTGCCACCAGCAGAACGACGACAGGAGAAGCTTTCTTT. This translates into CATSRTTTGEAFF.

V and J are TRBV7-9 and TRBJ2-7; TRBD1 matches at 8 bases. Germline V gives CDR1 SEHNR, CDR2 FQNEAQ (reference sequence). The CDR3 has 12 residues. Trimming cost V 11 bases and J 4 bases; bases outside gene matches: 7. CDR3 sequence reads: CASDRGEYEQYF. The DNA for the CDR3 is TGTGCCTCCGACAGGGGAGAATACGAGCAGTACTTC.

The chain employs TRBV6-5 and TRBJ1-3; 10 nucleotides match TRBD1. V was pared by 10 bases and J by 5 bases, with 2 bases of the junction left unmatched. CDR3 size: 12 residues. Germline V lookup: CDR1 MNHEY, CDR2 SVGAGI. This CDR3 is CAIDRGRNTIYF. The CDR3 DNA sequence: TGTGCCATTGACAGGGGGCGAAACACCATATATTTT.

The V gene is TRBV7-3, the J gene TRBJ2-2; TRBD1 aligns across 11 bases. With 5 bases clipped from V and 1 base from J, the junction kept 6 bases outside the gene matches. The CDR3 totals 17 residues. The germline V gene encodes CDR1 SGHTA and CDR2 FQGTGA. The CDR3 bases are TGTGCCAGCAGCGCGGGACAGGGGGTTCTGAACACCGGGGAGCTGTTTTTT. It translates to CASSAGQGVLNTGELFF.

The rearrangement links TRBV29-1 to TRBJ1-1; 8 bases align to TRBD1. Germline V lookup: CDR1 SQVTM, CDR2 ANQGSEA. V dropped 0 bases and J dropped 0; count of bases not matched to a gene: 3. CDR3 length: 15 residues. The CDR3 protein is CSVEDRQGMNTEAFF. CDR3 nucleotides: TGCAGCGTTGAAGATAGACAGGGGATGAACACTGAAGCTTTCTTT.

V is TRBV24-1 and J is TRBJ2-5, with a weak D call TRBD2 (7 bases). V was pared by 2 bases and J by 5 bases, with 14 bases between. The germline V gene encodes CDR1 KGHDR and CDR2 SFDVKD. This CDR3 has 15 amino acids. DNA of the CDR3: TGTGCCACCAGTGATTGGGCGCGGGGGCGGGAGACCCAGTACTTC. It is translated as CATSDWARGRETQYF.

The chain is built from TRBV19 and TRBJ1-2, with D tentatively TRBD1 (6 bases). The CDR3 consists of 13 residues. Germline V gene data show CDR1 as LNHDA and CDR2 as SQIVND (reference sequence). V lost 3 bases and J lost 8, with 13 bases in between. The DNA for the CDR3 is TGTGCCAGTAGTATCCTACAGGGAGGGGGCTACACCTTC. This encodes CASSILQGGGYTF.

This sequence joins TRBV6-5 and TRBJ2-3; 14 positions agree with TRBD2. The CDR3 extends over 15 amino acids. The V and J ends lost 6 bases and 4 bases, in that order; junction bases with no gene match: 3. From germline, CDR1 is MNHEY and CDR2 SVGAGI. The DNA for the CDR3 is TGTGCCAGCAGGGGACTAGCGGGGGCGGCAGATACGCAGTATTTT. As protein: CASRGLAGAADTQYF.

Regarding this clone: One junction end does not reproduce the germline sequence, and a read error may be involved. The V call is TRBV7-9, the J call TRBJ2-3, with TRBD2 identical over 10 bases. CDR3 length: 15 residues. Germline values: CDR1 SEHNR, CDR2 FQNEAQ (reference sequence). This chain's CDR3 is CASSIAGGGTDTQYF. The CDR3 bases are TGTGCCAGCAGCATAGCGGGGGGTGGCACAGATACGCAGTATTTT.

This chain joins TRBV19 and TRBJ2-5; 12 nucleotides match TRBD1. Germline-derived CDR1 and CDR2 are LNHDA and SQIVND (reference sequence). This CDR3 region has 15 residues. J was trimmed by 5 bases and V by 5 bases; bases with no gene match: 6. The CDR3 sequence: CASSVGQGAWETQYF. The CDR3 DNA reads TGTGCCAGTAGTGTGGGACAGGGGGCTTGGGAGACCCAGTACTTC.

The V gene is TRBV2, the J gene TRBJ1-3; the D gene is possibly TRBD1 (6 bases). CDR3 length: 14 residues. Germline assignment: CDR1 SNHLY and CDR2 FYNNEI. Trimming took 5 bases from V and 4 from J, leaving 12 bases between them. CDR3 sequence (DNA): TGTGCCAGCAGTTCGGGACATCAAGGAAACACCATATATTTT. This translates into CASSSGHQGNTIYF.

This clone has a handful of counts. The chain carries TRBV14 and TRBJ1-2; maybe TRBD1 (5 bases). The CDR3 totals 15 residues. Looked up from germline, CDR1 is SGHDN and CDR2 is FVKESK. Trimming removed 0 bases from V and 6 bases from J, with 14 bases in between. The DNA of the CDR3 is TGTGCCAGCAGCCAAGATAATTCAGGGCCCCATGGCTACACCTTC. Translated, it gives CASSQDNSGPHGYTF.

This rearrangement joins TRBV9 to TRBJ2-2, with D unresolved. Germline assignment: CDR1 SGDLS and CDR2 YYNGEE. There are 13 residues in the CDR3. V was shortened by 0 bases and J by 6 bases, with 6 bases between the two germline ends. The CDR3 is CASSVVSAGELFF. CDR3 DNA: TGTGCCAGCAGCGTAGTATCAGCCGGGGAGCTGTTTTTT.

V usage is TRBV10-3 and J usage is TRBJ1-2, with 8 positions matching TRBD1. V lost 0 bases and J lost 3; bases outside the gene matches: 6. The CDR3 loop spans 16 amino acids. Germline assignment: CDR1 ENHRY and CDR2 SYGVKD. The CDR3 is CAISESRQGAYYGYTF. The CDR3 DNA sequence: TGTGCCATCAGTGAGTCGAGGCAGGGGGCTTACTATGGCTACACCTTC.

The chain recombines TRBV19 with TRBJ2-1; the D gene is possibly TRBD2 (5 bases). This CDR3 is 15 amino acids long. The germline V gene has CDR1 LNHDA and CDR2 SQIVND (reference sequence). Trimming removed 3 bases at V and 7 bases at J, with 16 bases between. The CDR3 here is CASSMVRDWVNEQFF. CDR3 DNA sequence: TGTGCCAGTAGTATGGTCCGGGATTGGGTAAATGAGCAGTTCTTC.

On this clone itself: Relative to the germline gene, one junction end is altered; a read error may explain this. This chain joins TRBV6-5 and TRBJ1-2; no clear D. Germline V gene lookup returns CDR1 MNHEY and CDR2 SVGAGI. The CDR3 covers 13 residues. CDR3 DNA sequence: TGTGCCAACAGTCAGGCTTCTAACTATGGCTACACCTTC. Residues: CANSQASNYGYTF.

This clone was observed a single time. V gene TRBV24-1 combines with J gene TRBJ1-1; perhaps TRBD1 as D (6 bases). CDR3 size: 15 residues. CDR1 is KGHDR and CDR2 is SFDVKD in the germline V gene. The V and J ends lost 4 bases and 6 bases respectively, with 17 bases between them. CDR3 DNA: TGTGCCACCAGTGACCCGGGGCAGGGGACGGCTGAAGCTTTCTTT. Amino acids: CATSDPGQGTAEAFF.

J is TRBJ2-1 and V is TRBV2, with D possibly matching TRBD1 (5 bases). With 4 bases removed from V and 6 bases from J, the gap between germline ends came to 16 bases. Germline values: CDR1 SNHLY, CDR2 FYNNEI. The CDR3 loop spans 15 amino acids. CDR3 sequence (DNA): TGTGCCAGCAGTGTTCGGGTAGGGCAGGGCAATGAGCAGTTCTTC. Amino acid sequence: CASSVRVGQGNEQFF.

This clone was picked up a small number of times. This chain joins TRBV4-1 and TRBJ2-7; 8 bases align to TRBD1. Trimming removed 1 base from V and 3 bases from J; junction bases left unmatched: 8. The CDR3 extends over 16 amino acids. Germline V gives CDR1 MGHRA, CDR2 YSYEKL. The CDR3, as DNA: TGCGCCAGCAGCCAAGCCCCGGACAGGGTGGTCTACGAGCAGTACTTC. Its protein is CASSQAPDRVVYEQYF.

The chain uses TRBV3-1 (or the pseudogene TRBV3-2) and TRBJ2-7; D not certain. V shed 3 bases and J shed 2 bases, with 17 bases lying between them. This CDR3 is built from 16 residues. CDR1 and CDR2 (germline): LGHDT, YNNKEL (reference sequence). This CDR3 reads CASSQVWSEQTYEQYF. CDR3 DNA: TGTGCCAGCAGCCAGGTTTGGAGCGAGCAAACCTACGAGCAGTACTTC.

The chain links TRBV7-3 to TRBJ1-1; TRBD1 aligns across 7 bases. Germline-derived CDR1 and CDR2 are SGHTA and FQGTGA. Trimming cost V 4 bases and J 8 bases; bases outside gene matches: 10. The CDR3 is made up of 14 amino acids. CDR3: CASSSNSWTGEAFF. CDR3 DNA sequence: TGTGCCAGCAGCTCCAACTCCTGGACAGGCGAAGCTTTCTTT.

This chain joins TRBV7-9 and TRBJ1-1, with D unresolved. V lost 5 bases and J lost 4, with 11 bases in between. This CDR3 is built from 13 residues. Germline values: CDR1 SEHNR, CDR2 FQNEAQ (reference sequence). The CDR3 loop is CASSARLRTEAFF. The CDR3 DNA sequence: TGTGCCAGCAGCGCACGGTTACGCACTGAAGCTTTCTTT.

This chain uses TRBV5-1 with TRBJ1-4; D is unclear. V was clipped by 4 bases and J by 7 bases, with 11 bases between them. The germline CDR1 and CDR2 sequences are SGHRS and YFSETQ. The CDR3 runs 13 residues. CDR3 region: CASSPSGGEKLFF. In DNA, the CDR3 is TGCGCCAGCAGCCCTAGCGGCGGTGAAAAACTGTTTTTT.

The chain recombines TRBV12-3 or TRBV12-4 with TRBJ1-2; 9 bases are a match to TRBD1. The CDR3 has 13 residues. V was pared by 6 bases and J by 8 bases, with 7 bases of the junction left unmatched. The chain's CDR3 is CASSPGTGKGYTF. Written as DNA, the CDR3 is TGTGCCAGCAGCCCCGGGACAGGGAAGGGCTACACCTTC.

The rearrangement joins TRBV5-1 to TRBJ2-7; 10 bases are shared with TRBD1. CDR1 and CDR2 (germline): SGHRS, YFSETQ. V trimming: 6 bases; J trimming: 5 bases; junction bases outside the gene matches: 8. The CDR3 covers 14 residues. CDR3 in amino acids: CASTRDRGPDEQYF. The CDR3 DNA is TGCGCCAGCACCAGGGACAGGGGCCCGGACGAGCAGTACTTC.

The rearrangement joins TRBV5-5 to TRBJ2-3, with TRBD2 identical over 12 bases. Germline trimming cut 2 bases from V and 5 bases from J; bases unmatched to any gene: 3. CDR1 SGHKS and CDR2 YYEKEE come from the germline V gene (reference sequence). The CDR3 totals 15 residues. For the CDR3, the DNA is TGTGCCAGCAGCTTTCTAGCGGGGGGGCGAGATACGCAGTATTTT. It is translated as CASSFLAGGRDTQYF.

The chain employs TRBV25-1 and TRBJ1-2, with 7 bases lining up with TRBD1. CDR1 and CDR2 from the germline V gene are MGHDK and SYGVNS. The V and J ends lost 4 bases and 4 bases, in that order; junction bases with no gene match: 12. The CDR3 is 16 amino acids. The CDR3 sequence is CASSGPGQAYVYGYTF. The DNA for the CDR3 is TGTGCCAGCAGTGGGCCCGGACAGGCCTACGTCTATGGCTACACCTTC.

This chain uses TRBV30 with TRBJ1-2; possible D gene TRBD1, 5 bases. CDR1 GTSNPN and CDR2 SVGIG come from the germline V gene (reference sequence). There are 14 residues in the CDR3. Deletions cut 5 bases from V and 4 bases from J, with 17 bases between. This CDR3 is CAWGAWDWGYGYTF. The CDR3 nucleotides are TGTGCCTGGGGGGCCTGGGACTGGGGCTATGGCTACACCTTC. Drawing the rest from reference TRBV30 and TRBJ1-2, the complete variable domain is SQTIHQWPATLVQPVGSPLSLECTVEGTSNPNLYWYRQAAGRGLQLLFYSVGIGQISSEVPQNLSASRPQDRQFILSSKKLLLSDSGFYLCAWGAWDWGYGYTFGSGTRLTVV.

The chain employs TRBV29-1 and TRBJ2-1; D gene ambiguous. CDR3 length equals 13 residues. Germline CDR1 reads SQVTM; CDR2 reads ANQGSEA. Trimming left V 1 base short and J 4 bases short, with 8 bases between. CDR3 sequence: CSVEGTDYNEQFF. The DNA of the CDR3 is TGCAGCGTTGAAGGTACTGATTACAATGAGCAGTTCTTC.

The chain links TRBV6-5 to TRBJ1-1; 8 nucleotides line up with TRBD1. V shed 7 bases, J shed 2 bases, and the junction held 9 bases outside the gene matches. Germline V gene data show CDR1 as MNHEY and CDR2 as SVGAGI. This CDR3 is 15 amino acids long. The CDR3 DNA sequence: TGTGCCAGCACCGAGGACAGGGTGGGCAACACTGAAGCTTTCTTT. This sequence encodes CASTEDRVGNTEAFF.